Following are 2 T cell receptor beta chains from one sample sequenced in a study of control samples from healthy donors and cancer patients. This table comes from immunoSEQ multiplex PCR, and its TCRdb copy is limited to in-frame clones, with some not included. The sample includes about 160,000 clones, approximately 94% of them seen just once. Sequenced input: PBMCs. These receptors were collected from a man in his 60s with colorectal cancer.

The CDR3 loop reads CASQTGGPQETQYF. The CDR3 DNA is TGTGCCAGTCAGACAGGGGGACCCCAAGAGACCCAGTACTTC. The rearrangement links TRBV19 to TRBJ2-5; 9 bases line up with TRBD1. The ends lost 8 bases at V and 1 base at J; junction bases unmatched: 5. CDR3 length: 14 amino acids. The V gene's germline CDR1 is LNHDA and CDR2 SQIVND (reference sequence).

The rearrangement joins TRBV5-1 to TRBJ1-1, with 9 nucleotides matching TRBD1. The CDR3 is 14 residues long. CDR1 SGHRS and CDR2 YFSETQ come from the germline V gene. The V gene end was trimmed by 5 bases and the J gene end by 5 bases; junction bases not matched to a gene: 7. In DNA, the CDR3 is TGCGCCAGCAGTTTACAGGGGGCGCGGACTGAAGCTTTCTTT. This translates into CASSLQGARTEAFF.